The following is a T cell receptor beta chain sequence with its context. Time point meaning: after trial treatment. Treatment indicated: LDRT plus nivolumab, ipilimumab, low-dose cyclophosphamide and aspirin (RACIN trial). The donors' treatment consisted of nivolumab, ipilimumab, aspirin, low-dose cyclophosphamide and low-dose radiotherapy. With TRAV- and TRBV-specific primers, first-strand cDNA was made, covering the alpha and beta chains. TCRs were put through 20 to 25 PCR cycles of amplification with Phusion. A constant-region primer and the V-primer adapter served as the primer pair. Amplification of the isolated mRNA used in vitro transcription. One entry per CDR3 protein results from TCRdb running MiXCR on the reads. Of 100,000 or so distinct CDR3 sequences listed, more than 20% are singletons. Germline CDR1 and CDR2: SGHTA and FQGTGA. The CDR3 has 14 amino acids. The junction had 7 bases not matched to a gene; V was cut back by 5 bases and J by 7 bases.

This sample was taken from a study of low-dose radiotherapy and immunotherapy resistance in tumors. Study details: Participants in Cohort 1 were administered 0.5 Gy per fraction at 2-week intervals, to a cumulative dose of 6.5 Gy.

This material consisted of PBMCs, taken after low-dose radiotherapy plus immunotherapy. This sequence originates from a male donor with prostate cancer. The chain combines TRBV7-3 with TRBJ1-2; 10 nucleotides agree with TRBD1. DNA for the CDR3: TGTGCCAGCAGCCCGGGGGACAGGGGAGGTGGCTACACCTTC. Protein product: CASSPGDRGGGYTF. Full variable domain (remainder filled in from reference TRBV7-3 and TRBJ1-2): GAGVSQTPSNKVTEKGKYVELRCDPISGHTALYWYRQSLGQGPEFLIYFQGTGAADDSGLPNDRFFAVRPEGSVSTLKIQRTERGDSAVYLCASSPGDRGGGYTFGSGTRLTVV.